This T cell receptor (beta chain) was captured by sequencing in a study of blood T cell repertoires in COVID-19. Looking at the study overall: The United States, Italy and Spain were the sources of the acute and convalescent COVID-19 samples. The analysed material was cDNA or gDNA that came from T cells, B-cell-depleted T cells, or PBMCs.

Per the authors' pipeline: By means of reference gene primer amplification, nucleated cell counts were estimated. Measured with immunoSEQ multiplex PCR; TCRdb has only the in-frame clones, and not every one. D and trimming were read from the DNA, whereas the V and J calls and clone size are those reported in that table. The sample includes about 170,000 clones, under 90% of them seen just once. This CDR3 region has 14 residues. Trimming at V came to 2 bases and at J to 5 bases, leaving 2 bases not matched to a gene. The germline CDR1 and CDR2 sequences are LNHDA and SQIVND (reference sequence). The TCR sequence derives from a woman older than 75 with active or convalescent COVID-19. Material for sequencing was peripheral blood. The gene calls are TRBV19 and TRBJ2-4; 8 bases fit TRBD1. CDR3 sequence reads: CASSIRGQENIQYF. DNA of the CDR3: TGTGCCAGTAGTATAAGGGGACAGGAAAACATTCAGTACTTC.